These 20 T cell receptor beta chains came from one sample sequenced in a study of identical twins. TCRdb fed the 5' RACE reads into MiXCR, producing one record per CDR3 protein. The sample shows 300,000 to 350,000 distinct CDR3 sequences, 9% to 15% of them seen only once. These data also featured in a second study, about yellow fever vaccine responses in identical twins.

Sequencing was carried out using CD8+ T cells sorted from blood. The receptors shown here come from a woman between 18 and 29 years old in good health.

This clonotype was recorded many times. The chain recombines TRBV29-1 with TRBJ2-2; maybe TRBD2 (7 bases). The germline V and J ends were trimmed by 2 bases and 6 bases, with 16 bases remaining between them. The CDR3 contains 15 residues. Germline V gene data show CDR1 as SQVTM and CDR2 as ANQGSEA. The DNA for the CDR3 is TGCAGCGTTGAATGGGGAACAGGGAGGGCCGGGGAGCTGTTTTTT. Amino acids: CSVEWGTGRAGELFF.

This clonotype was detected a few times. The chain is built from TRBV11-1 and TRBJ2-1, with 14 bases identical to TRBD2. Germline values: CDR1 SGHAT, CDR2 FQDESV (reference sequence). The length of the CDR3 is 19 residues. Trimming took 4 bases from V and 5 from J; bases not matched to a gene: 13. The CDR3 coding sequence is TGTGCCAGCAGCTCCAGACTAGCGGGAGGGTTTCCAACTAACAATGAGCAGTTCTTC. Translation: CASSSRLAGGFPTNNEQFF.

V is TRBV11-3 and J is TRBJ2-1; the D gene could be TRBD1 or TRBD2 (5 bases each). The CDR3 is 14 residues long. CDR1 and CDR2 from the germline V gene are SGHNT and YENEEA. Trimming took off 2 bases at V and 9 bases at J, with 14 bases between the two ends. DNA for the CDR3: TGTGCCAGCAGCTTAAAACATGGGACCTTTGAGCAGTTCTTC. Protein: CASSLKHGTFEQFF.

This clonotype came up many times. This CDR3 is CASSQVTGGNEQFF. The CDR3 DNA follows: TGCGCCAGCAGCCAGGTGACAGGGGGTAATGAGCAGTTCTTC. The chain has TRBV4-1 and TRBJ2-1, with 9 bases aligning to TRBD1. Losses at the gene ends were 3 bases for V and 7 bases for J; bases not matched to a gene: 4. There are 14 residues in the CDR3. Germline V gives CDR1 MGHRA, CDR2 YSYEKL.

There are many counts of this clonotype. This rearrangement joins TRBV5-6 to TRBJ1-1; D not certain. This CDR3 spans 13 amino acids. Germline V gene data show CDR1 as SGHDT and CDR2 as YYEEEE. The V and J ends lost 4 bases and 1 base respectively, with 8 bases between them. In DNA form, the CDR3 reads TGTGCCAGCAGCCCCTCCTGGAACACTGAAGCTTTCTTT. Its translation is CASSPSWNTEAFF.

This clonotype was observed a few times. The V and J genes are TRBV29-1 and TRBJ2-2; D possibly uses TRBD1 or TRBD2 (7 bases each). Trimming pared 7 bases from V and 5 bases from J, leaving 17 bases between. The CDR3 sequence is 14 residues long. Germline CDR1 and CDR2: SQVTM and ANQGSEA. CDR3 sequence (DNA): TGCAGCGCCTTGGGAGGGGGCAAGACCGGGGAGCTGTTTTTT. Protein product: CSALGGGKTGELFF.

This rearrangement joins TRBV3-1 to TRBJ2-1; D not resolved. The V gene lost 0 bases and the J gene lost 2 bases, with 14 bases spanning the gap. This CDR3 has 17 amino acids. Germline lookup yields CDR1 LGHDT and CDR2 YNNKEL (reference sequence). The CDR3 bases are TGTGCCAGCAGCCAAGAAAAAAAGGGATTCCCCTACAATGAGCAGTTCTTC. Protein sequence: CASSQEKKGFPYNEQFF.

This clonotype was observed a handful of times. The gene calls are TRBV7-9 and TRBJ1-1; D gene unclear. The CDR3 runs 15 residues. CDR1 and CDR2 from the germline V gene are SEHNR and FQNEAQ (reference sequence). With 4 bases removed from V and 1 base from J, the gap between germline ends came to 13 bases. CDR3 nucleotides: TGTGCCAGCAGCTACAGAGAAACCCCGAACACTGAAGCTTTCTTT. This gives the protein CASSYRETPNTEAFF.

This chain connects TRBV20-1 to TRBJ2-7; 8 bases map to TRBD2. CDR1 DFQATT and CDR2 SNEGSKA come from the germline V gene (reference sequence). This CDR3 comprises 14 residues. The V and J ends lost 5 bases and 5 bases, in that order; junction bases with no gene match: 11. CDR3 bases: TGCAGTGCTTGGACGGGACTAGATCTCCACGAGCAGTACTTC. Translating gives CSAWTGLDLHEQYF.

This clonotype was recorded a few times. The rearrangement uses TRBV6-5 and TRBJ1-1; TRBD1 matches at 7 bases. Unmatched junction bases numbered 7, after V lost 2 bases and J lost 4 bases. Germline-derived CDR1 and CDR2 are MNHEY and SVGAGI. CDR3 length: 15 amino acids. CDR3 in amino acids: CASSYRGQLITEAFF. The DNA of the CDR3 is TGTGCCAGCAGTTACCGGGGACAGCTGATCACTGAAGCTTTCTTT.

This rearrangement joins TRBV12-3 or TRBV12-4 to TRBJ2-7; D may be TRBD2 (5 bases). CDR3 length equals 14 residues. Between the trimmed V and J ends, which lost 6 bases and 3 bases, there was a span of 15 bases. The CDR3 loop reads CASSPDGLYYEQYF. CDR3 nucleotide sequence: TGTGCCAGCAGCCCGGACGGACTGTACTACGAGCAGTACTTC.

This clonotype appeared a few times. The genes are TRBV7-6 and TRBJ2-1; 9 bases are a match to TRBD1. The ends lost 5 bases at V and 8 bases at J; junction bases unmatched: 7. Germline V lookup: CDR1 SGHVS, CDR2 FNYEAQ. The length of the CDR3 is 14 residues. CDR3 DNA sequence: TGTGCCAGCAGCCGCGGGACAGGGTCGTATGAGCAGTTCTTC. Residues: CASSRGTGSYEQFF.

The J gene is TRBJ2-2, the V gene TRBV14; a weak D match, TRBD1 (7 bases). The V and J ends lost 4 bases and 6 bases respectively, with 15 bases between them. Germline assignment: CDR1 SGHDN and CDR2 FVKESK. This CDR3 contains 15 residues. The DNA of the CDR3 is TGTGCCAGCAGCCGAAATGCCAGGGGGGCCGGGGAGCTGTTTTTT. Amino acids: CASSRNARGAGELFF.

The sample holds a few counts of this clonotype. The chain uses TRBV28 and TRBJ2-7; no firm D call. The germline V gene encodes CDR1 MDHEN and CDR2 SYDVKM. This CDR3 contains 12 residues. The ends were cut back, 5 bases at V and 4 bases at J, with 9 bases in the middle. In DNA, the CDR3 is TGTGCCAGCAGTCCGAACGCATACGAGCAGTACTTC. Its protein product is CASSPNAYEQYF.

The sample holds many counts of this clonotype. The chain carries TRBV29-1 and TRBJ2-2; 9 positions match TRBD1. In germline, CDR1 is SQVTM, CDR2 ANQGSEA. The CDR3 length is 15 residues. V shed 6 bases and J 4 bases; nucleotides not matched to a gene: 9. Here the CDR3 DNA reads TGCAGCGTCCAACCGGGACAGGGACCCACCGGGGAGCTGTTTTTT. Amino acids: CSVQPGQGPTGELFF.

This clonotype was counted a few times. The gene calls are TRBV6-5 and TRBJ1-1, with a possible D match to TRBD1 (6 bases). Germline V gene data show CDR1 as MNHEY and CDR2 as SVGAGI. The CDR3 sequence is 16 residues long. V gave up 0 bases and J gave up 5 bases, with 16 bases separating them. CDR3 sequence: CASSYSMRGAGTEAFF. Here the CDR3 DNA reads TGTGCCAGCAGTTACTCGATGCGGGGGGCGGGTACTGAAGCTTTCTTT.

This clonotype was seen ten or more times. The CDR3 here is CASSDQHGEFYEQYF. CDR3 DNA: TGTGCCAGCAGCGACCAACATGGGGAATTCTACGAGCAGTACTTC. J is TRBJ2-7 and V is TRBV7-6; D is ambiguous. V lost 5 bases, J lost 3 bases, and 17 bases lay in between. CDR3 length equals 15 residues. Germline V lookup: CDR1 SGHVS, CDR2 FNYEAQ. The full variable domain, completed using reference TRBV7-6 and TRBJ2-7, is GAGVSQSPRYKVTKRGQDVALRCDPISGHVSLYWYRQALGQGPEFLTYFNYEAQQDKSGLPNDRFSAERPEGSISTLTIQRTEQRDSAMYRCASSDQHGEFYEQYFGPGTRLTVT.

The chain has TRBV11-2 and TRBJ2-7; TRBD2 is a possible D gene (5 bases). V lost 4 bases and J lost 2, with 9 bases in between. CDR1 is SGHAT and CDR2 is FQNNGV in the germline V gene. CDR3 length: 13 residues. CDR3 in DNA: TGTGCCAGCAGCTCTAGCCTCACCTACGAGCAGTACGTC. It translates to CASSSSLTYEQYV.

There are a few counts of this clonotype. The chain has TRBV9 and TRBJ2-2; D is perhaps TRBD1 or TRBD2 (6 bases each). Germline CDR1 SGDLS, CDR2 YYNGEE. Trimming cost V 3 bases and J 2 bases, with 23 bases left between them. The CDR3 has 19 amino acids. CDR3 nucleotides: TGTGCCAGCAGCGGAGGGGGACTCCTGGGGCTGGCTAACACCGGGGAGCTGTTTTTT. The encoded protein is CASSGGGLLGLANTGELFF.

This chain connects TRBV20-1 to TRBJ2-1; D may correspond to TRBD1 or TRBD2 (5 bases each). This CDR3 is 12 amino acids long. V lost 5 bases and J lost 4, with 9 bases in between. Germline V lookup: CDR1 DFQATT, CDR2 SNEGSKA (reference sequence). CDR3 in DNA: TGCAGTGCTGAGGGGCAATACAATGAGCAGTTCTTC. It is translated as CSAEGQYNEQFF.